This note documents a single T cell receptor beta chain sequence. The data belong to a study of early T cells in non-severe SARS-CoV-2 infection. This CDR3 has 16 residues. Germline V CDR1 and CDR2: MNHEY, SVGAGI. V was trimmed by 5 bases and J by 8 bases, leaving 21 bases between them. Each single cDNA molecule received a unique molecular identifier. TCRdb re-derived calls from the 5' RACE reads in MiXCR, one entry per CDR3 protein. The sample lists under 85,000 distinct CDR3 sequences, about 11% seen once, with 5% to 6.5% in the top ten. This sequence was found in an adult who was a healthcare worker with PCR-confirmed SARS-CoV-2 infection or an uninfected control (not recorded which). V gene TRBV6-5 combines with J gene TRBJ1-4, with D unresolved. The sequenced material came from whole blood. The CDR3: CASSHTYSSLGEKLFF. CDR3 nucleotide sequence: TGTGCCAGCAGTCACACCTACAGTTCTTTGGGAGAAAAACTGTTTTTT.